A selection of T cell receptor beta chains follows, all from one sample in a study of T cell changes during pregnancy in multiple sclerosis. Clones were read by immunoSEQ multiplex PCR, and TCRdb kept only the in-frame ones, dropping some. The sample includes more than 40,000 clones, approximately 94% of them seen just once. Sample: CD4+ T cells from peripheral blood mononuclear cells, taken in the second trimester of pregnancy. The receptors shown here come from a female donor with multiple sclerosis, enrolled in a pregnancy study. Each CDR3 is given with its conserved first and last residue. The order of the fields is J gene, clone size, V gene, D gene, CDR3 protein, CDR3 DNA. D genes are given only for firm matches. The size entry is marked missing in some rows and otherwise reads once, few, many or a size class.

j_gene: TRBJ1-5; abundance: .; v_gene: TRBV2; d_gene: TRBD1; CDR3aa: CASKGQGSNQPQHF; CDR3nt: TGTGCCAGCAAAGGACAGGGTAGCAATCAGCCCCAGCATTTT
j_gene: TRBJ1-1; abundance: .; v_gene: TRBV5-5; d_gene: .; CDR3aa: CASSTWTANTEAFF; CDR3nt: TGTGCCAGCAGCACTTGGACAGCCAACACTGAAGCTTTCTTT
j_gene: TRBJ1-2; abundance: .; v_gene: TRBV18; d_gene: .; CDR3aa: CASSPVVPNNYGYTF; CDR3nt: TGTGCCAGCTCACCGGTGGTCCCTAATAACTATGGCTACACCTTC
j_gene: TRBJ1-6; abundance: .; v_gene: TRBV9; d_gene: .; CDR3aa: CASRIDGDNSPLHF; CDR3nt: TGTGCCAGCAGAATCGACGGGGATAATTCACCCCTCCACTTT
j_gene: TRBJ2-7; abundance: .; v_gene: TRBV7-3; d_gene: TRBD2; CDR3aa: CASSSGLAGLYEQYF; CDR3nt: TGTGCCAGCAGCTCGGGACTAGCGGGGCTCTACGAGCAGTACTTC
j_gene: TRBJ2-4; abundance: .; v_gene: TRBV7-2; d_gene: .; CDR3aa: CASSHPSGKNIQYF; CDR3nt: TGTGCCAGCAGCCACCCCTCGGGGAAAAACATTCAGTACTTC
j_gene: TRBJ1-2; abundance: .; v_gene: TRBV19; d_gene: .; CDR3aa: CASMVVQGPNYGYTF; CDR3nt: TGTGCCAGTATGGTGGTTCAGGGGCCTAACTATGGCTACACCTTC
j_gene: TRBJ2-7; abundance: .; v_gene: TRBV9; d_gene: .; CDR3aa: CASSVGGHLLSYEQYF; CDR3nt: TGTGCCAGCAGCGTGGGAGGACATTTACTAAGCTACGAGCAGTACTTC
j_gene: TRBJ2-7; abundance: .; v_gene: TRBV15; d_gene: TRBD1; CDR3aa: CATSREGQGTYEQYF; CDR3nt: TGTGCCACCAGCAGGGAGGGACAGGGGACCTACGAGCAGTACTTC
j_gene: TRBJ1-2; abundance: .; v_gene: TRBV6-5; d_gene: TRBD1; CDR3aa: CASRPPGQGFGYTF; CDR3nt: TGTGCCAGCAGGCCTCCGGGACAGGGGTTTGGCTACACCTTC
j_gene: TRBJ2-5; abundance: .; v_gene: TRBV5-6; d_gene: .; CDR3aa: CASSPPHRGETQYF; CDR3nt: TGTGCCAGCAGCCCTCCCCACCGAGGAGAGACCCAGTACTTC
j_gene: TRBJ2-2; abundance: .; v_gene: TRBV11-1; d_gene: .; CDR3aa: CASSFLLTGELFF; CDR3nt: TGTGCCAGCAGCTTCCTCCTCACCGGGGAGCTGTTTTTT
j_gene: TRBJ1-4; abundance: .; v_gene: TRBV7-2; d_gene: .; CDR3aa: CASSLELGRANEKLFF; CDR3nt: TGTGCCAGCAGCCTAGAACTTGGTCGGGCTAATGAAAAACTGTTTTTT
j_gene: TRBJ2-3; abundance: .; v_gene: TRBV27; d_gene: .; CDR3aa: CASSFLRSDTQYF; CDR3nt: TGTGCCAGCAGTTTTCTGAGGTCAGATACGCAGTATTTT
j_gene: TRBJ2-2; abundance: .; v_gene: TRBV15; d_gene: .; CDR3aa: CATSRGGLPNTGELFF; CDR3nt: TGTGCCACCAGCAGAGGAGGACTACCTAACACCGGGGAGCTGTTTTTT
j_gene: TRBJ2-7; abundance: .; v_gene: TRBV2; d_gene: TRBD1; CDR3aa: CASRLGQGSEQYF; CDR3nt: TGTGCCAGCAGACTCGGACAGGGAAGCGAGCAGTACTTC
j_gene: TRBJ1-1; abundance: .; v_gene: TRBV18; d_gene: .; CDR3aa: CASSPEGGTEAFF; CDR3nt: TGTGCCAGCTCACCGGAAGGGGGCACTGAAGCTTTCTTT
j_gene: TRBJ1-1; abundance: .; v_gene: TRBV7-2; d_gene: TRBD1; CDR3aa: CASSWDRVNTEAFF; CDR3nt: TGTGCCAGCAGCTGGGACAGAGTGAACACTGAAGCTTTCTTT
j_gene: TRBJ1-2; abundance: .; v_gene: TRBV7-2; d_gene: .; CDR3aa: CASSLYSGTGYGYTF; CDR3nt: TGTGCCAGCAGCTTATATAGTGGGACTGGGTATGGCTACACCTTC
j_gene: TRBJ1-5; abundance: .; v_gene: TRBV23-1; d_gene: .; CDR3aa: CASSSEVGVGGNQPQHF; CDR3nt: TGCGCCAGCAGTTCCGAGGTAGGGGTAGGGGGCAATCAGCCCCAGCATTTT
j_gene: TRBJ1-2; abundance: .; v_gene: TRBV4-3; d_gene: .; CDR3aa: CASSQDARLYGYTF; CDR3nt: TGCGCCAGCAGCCAAGATGCCAGGCTCTATGGCTACACCTTC
j_gene: TRBJ2-7; abundance: .; v_gene: TRBV7-3; d_gene: TRBD1; CDR3aa: CASSLGQGVGEQYF; CDR3nt: TGTGCCAGCAGCTTAGGACAGGGGGTTGGCGAGCAGTACTTC
j_gene: TRBJ1-1; abundance: .; v_gene: TRBV23-1; d_gene: .; CDR3aa: CASSQAGRAPTEAFF; CDR3nt: TGCGCCAGCAGTCAAGCAGGGAGGGCTCCCACTGAAGCTTTCTTT
j_gene: TRBJ2-2; abundance: .; v_gene: TRBV28; d_gene: .; CDR3aa: CASRQGGNTGELFF; CDR3nt: TGTGCCAGCAGGCAGGGGGGGAACACCGGGGAGCTGTTTTTT
j_gene: TRBJ1-1; abundance: once; v_gene: TRBV11-3; d_gene: .; CDR3aa: CALSSTGEAFF; CDR3nt: TGTGCCCTCAGCTCTACGGGGGAAGCTTTCTTT
j_gene: TRBJ2-7; abundance: .; v_gene: TRBV7-2; d_gene: TRBD2; CDR3aa: CASSLGPAGGPYEQYF; CDR3nt: TGTGCCAGCAGCTTAGGGCCAGCGGGGGGGCCCTACGAGCAGTACTTC
j_gene: TRBJ2-3; abundance: .; v_gene: TRBV6-1; d_gene: TRBD1; CDR3aa: CASSLGQGADTQYF; CDR3nt: TGTGCCAGTTCCCTAGGACAGGGGGCAGATACGCAGTATTTT
j_gene: TRBJ1-2; abundance: once; v_gene: TRBV4-3; d_gene: .; CDR3aa: CASSQDRPSYGYTF; CDR3nt: TGCGCCAGCAGCCAAGATCGTCCCAGCTATGGCTACACCTTC
j_gene: TRBJ2-2; abundance: .; v_gene: TRBV7-9; d_gene: .; CDR3aa: CASSLRLDGTGELFF; CDR3nt: TGTGCCAGCAGCTTGCGGCTAGATGGCACCGGGGAGCTGTTTTTT
j_gene: TRBJ1-5; abundance: .; v_gene: TRBV6-5; d_gene: .; CDR3aa: CASSPAEGSNQPQHF; CDR3nt: TGTGCCAGCAGCCCGGCGGAGGGGAGCAATCAGCCCCAGCATTTT
j_gene: TRBJ1-5; abundance: .; v_gene: TRBV10-3; d_gene: TRBD1; CDR3aa: CATNRDRGYNQPQHF; CDR3nt: TGTGCCACTAACCGGGACAGGGGGTACAATCAGCCCCAGCATTTT
j_gene: TRBJ1-4; abundance: once; v_gene: TRBV7-2; d_gene: TRBD1; CDR3aa: CASSPDRTGGDEKLFF; CDR3nt: TGTGCCAGCAGCCCAGATAGGACAGGGGGCGACGAAAAACTGTTTTTT
j_gene: TRBJ1-5; abundance: .; v_gene: TRBV7-6; d_gene: TRBD1; CDR3aa: CASSSTGERQPQHF; CDR3nt: TGTGCCAGCAGCTCGACAGGGGAACGACAGCCCCAGCATTTT
j_gene: TRBJ1-1; abundance: once; v_gene: TRBV11-2; d_gene: .; CDR3aa: CASSLRGAVGAFF; CDR3nt: TGTGCCAGCAGCTTGCGTGGGGCGGTTGGGGCTTTCTTT
j_gene: TRBJ2-3; abundance: .; v_gene: TRBV7-2; d_gene: TRBD1; CDR3aa: CASSLAGTGNTQYF; CDR3nt: TGTGCCAGCAGCTTAGCGGGGACAGGGAATACGCAGTATTTT
j_gene: TRBJ1-6; abundance: once; v_gene: TRBV6-5; d_gene: .; CDR3aa: CASSGQRHSPLHF; CDR3nt: TGTGCCAGCAGCGGACAGCGGCATTCACCCCTCCACTTT
j_gene: TRBJ2-7; abundance: .; v_gene: TRBV5-4; d_gene: .; CDR3aa: CASSPGTPPYEQYF; CDR3nt: TGTGCCAGCAGCCCCGGGACACCACCTTACGAGCAGTACTTC
j_gene: TRBJ2-3; abundance: .; v_gene: TRBV9; d_gene: TRBD2; CDR3aa: CASSVDLAGGAMDTQYF; CDR3nt: TGTGCCAGCAGCGTAGACCTGGCCGGGGGGGCAATGGATACGCAGTATTTT
j_gene: TRBJ2-5; abundance: .; v_gene: TRBV5-1; d_gene: TRBD2; CDR3aa: CASSGGLAGLQETQYF; CDR3nt: TGCGCCAGCAGCGGGGGACTAGCGGGGCTTCAAGAGACCCAGTACTTC
j_gene: TRBJ2-3; abundance: .; v_gene: TRBV19; d_gene: .; CDR3aa: CASSPPDRFSTDTQYF; CDR3nt: TGTGCCAGTAGTCCCCCGGACAGATTTAGCACAGATACGCAGTATTTT
j_gene: TRBJ1-2; abundance: medium-sized; v_gene: TRBV4-3; d_gene: .; CDR3aa: CASSQEGARYGYTF; CDR3nt: TGCGCCAGCAGCCAAGAGGGGGCGAGGTATGGCTACACCTTC
j_gene: TRBJ1-4; abundance: once; v_gene: TRBV4-1; d_gene: TRBD1; CDR3aa: CASSQAPRTGMKTTNEKLFF; CDR3nt: TGCGCCAGCAGCCAAGCCCCTCGGACAGGGATGAAAACAACTAATGAAAAACTGTTTTTT
j_gene: TRBJ2-3; abundance: .; v_gene: TRBV18; d_gene: .; CDR3aa: CASSPYSTDTQYF; CDR3nt: TGTGCCAGCTCACCGTATAGCACAGATACGCAGTATTTT
j_gene: TRBJ2-5; abundance: .; v_gene: TRBV7-2; d_gene: .; CDR3aa: CASSFRQRWETQYF; CDR3nt: TGTGCCAGCAGCTTCCGACAGAGATGGGAGACCCAGTACTTC
j_gene: TRBJ1-2; abundance: once; v_gene: TRBV14; d_gene: .; CDR3aa: CASSHKRGIGYTF; CDR3nt: TGTGCCAGCAGCCATAAAAGAGGGATTGGCTACACCTTC
j_gene: TRBJ2-1; abundance: .; v_gene: TRBV2; d_gene: TRBD2; CDR3aa: CASRGDGLAGFHNEQFF; CDR3nt: TGTGCCAGCAGAGGGGACGGGCTAGCGGGTTTCCACAATGAGCAGTTCTTC
j_gene: TRBJ2-7; abundance: few; v_gene: TRBV4-3; d_gene: .; CDR3aa: CASSQDSVPGSEQYF; CDR3nt: TGCGCCAGCAGCCAAGATTCTGTCCCTGGGAGCGAGCAGTACTTC
j_gene: TRBJ1-1; abundance: .; v_gene: TRBV7-7; d_gene: .; CDR3aa: CASSLGGRNEAFF; CDR3nt: TGTGCTAGCAGCTTAGGGGGGCGGAATGAAGCTTTCTTT
j_gene: TRBJ2-3; abundance: once; v_gene: TRBV21-1; d_gene: .; CDR3aa: CASSKIGGESTDTQYF; CDR3nt: TGTGCCAGCAGCAAAATTGGCGGGGAGAGCACAGATACGCAGTATTTT
j_gene: TRBJ1-1; abundance: .; v_gene: TRBV15; d_gene: .; CDR3aa: CATSRAPPGTEAFF; CDR3nt: TGTGCCACCAGCAGAGCGCCTCCGGGGACTGAAGCTTTCTTT
j_gene: TRBJ1-2; abundance: .; v_gene: TRBV11-2; d_gene: .; CDR3aa: CASSPDRHYGYTF; CDR3nt: TGTGCCAGCAGTCCTGACAGACACTATGGCTACACCTTC
j_gene: TRBJ1-1; abundance: .; v_gene: TRBV12-5; d_gene: .; CDR3aa: CASGWELTEAFF; CDR3nt: TGTGCTAGTGGTTGGGAGTTGACTGAAGCTTTCTTT
j_gene: TRBJ1-1; abundance: .; v_gene: TRBV25-1; d_gene: .; CDR3aa: CASSLGHGNTEAFF; CDR3nt: TGTGCCAGCAGTCTAGGACACGGGAACACTGAAGCTTTCTTT
j_gene: TRBJ2-3; abundance: .; v_gene: TRBV5-1; d_gene: TRBD1; CDR3aa: CASSLGTGDTDTQYF; CDR3nt: TGCGCCAGCAGCTTGGGGACAGGGGACACAGATACGCAGTATTTT
j_gene: TRBJ1-6; abundance: .; v_gene: TRBV30; d_gene: .; CDR3aa: CAWSVRLPLHF; CDR3nt: TGTGCCTGGAGTGTACGGTTACCCCTCCACTTT
j_gene: TRBJ2-7; abundance: .; v_gene: TRBV10-3; d_gene: .; CDR3aa: CAISGQRNYEQYF; CDR3nt: TGTGCCATCAGTGGACAACGGAACTACGAGCAGTACTTC
j_gene: TRBJ1-2; abundance: once; v_gene: TRBV5-5; d_gene: TRBD1; CDR3aa: CASSNGQVYGYTF; CDR3nt: TGTGCCAGCAGCAACGGACAGGTCTATGGCTACACCTTC
j_gene: TRBJ2-7; abundance: .; v_gene: TRBV5-5; d_gene: TRBD1; CDR3aa: CASTRTGNSYEQYF; CDR3nt: TGTGCCAGCACCCGGACAGGAAATTCCTACGAGCAGTACTTC
j_gene: TRBJ1-1; abundance: .; v_gene: TRBV30; d_gene: TRBD1; CDR3aa: CAWSRFDRGNTEAFF; CDR3nt: TGTGCCTGGAGTAGATTTGACAGGGGGAACACTGAAGCTTTCTTT
j_gene: TRBJ1-2; abundance: .; v_gene: TRBV7-2; d_gene: TRBD1; CDR3aa: CASSLGQGAYGYTF; CDR3nt: TGTGCCAGCAGCTTGGGACAGGGTGCCTATGGCTACACCTTC